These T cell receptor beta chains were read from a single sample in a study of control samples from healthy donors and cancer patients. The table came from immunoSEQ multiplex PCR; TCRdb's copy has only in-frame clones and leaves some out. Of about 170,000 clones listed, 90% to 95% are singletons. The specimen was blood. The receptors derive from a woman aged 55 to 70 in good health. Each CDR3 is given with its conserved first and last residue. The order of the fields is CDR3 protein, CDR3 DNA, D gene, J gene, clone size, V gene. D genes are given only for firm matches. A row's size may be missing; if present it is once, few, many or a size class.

CATPSVAGGMNTEAFF TGTGCCACCCCGTCCGTGGCAGGGGGGATGAACACTGAAGCTTTCTTT TRBD1 TRBJ1-1 once TRBV24-1
CASSVEGQGPVNIQYF TGTGCCAGCAGCGTTGAGGGTCAGGGGCCGGTGAACATTCAGTACTTC - TRBJ2-4 - TRBV9
CAIVKNLGRGRGTEAFF TGTGCCATCGTTAAGAACCTAGGCAGGGGGCGCGGGACTGAAGCTTTCTTT TRBD1 TRBJ1-1 - TRBV10-3
CASSLTGYNYGYTF TGTGCCAGCAGCCTGACAGGCTATAACTATGGCTACACCTTC - TRBJ1-2 - TRBV7-8
CASSPSPGTGYGYTF TGTGCCAGCAGCCCTTCCCCAGGGACAGGTTATGGCTACACCTTC TRBD1 TRBJ1-2 - TRBV9
CASSEEQGWGNTIYF TGTGCCAGCAGCGAAGAGCAGGGTTGGGGAAACACCATATATTTT - TRBJ1-3 - TRBV9
CATSDVAAGGDTEAFF TGTGCCACCAGTGATGTCGCAGCCGGCGGGGACACTGAAGCTTTCTTT - TRBJ1-1 - TRBV24-1
CASEGDRSTEAFF TGTGCCAGCGAGGGGGACAGGAGCACTGAAGCTTTCTTT TRBD1 TRBJ1-1 - TRBV2
CASSWGSRDTGELFF TGTGCCAGTAGCTGGGGCAGTAGGGACACCGGGGAGCTGTTTTTT - TRBJ2-2 - TRBV19
CASSPAMGQDEKLFF TGTGCCAGCAGCCCCGCAATGGGGCAGGATGAAAAACTGTTTTTT - TRBJ1-4 - TRBV7-9
CASEEGGSAFF TGTGCTAGTGAAGAGGGAGGGTCAGCTTTCTTT - TRBJ1-1 - TRBV12-5
CASSTASRNTEAFF TGTGCCAGTAGTACGGCTAGCCGGAACACTGAAGCTTTCTTT - TRBJ1-1 - TRBV19
CATSRVTENTEAFF TGTGCCACCAGCAGAGTAACGGAGAACACTGAAGCTTTCTTT - TRBJ1-1 - TRBV15
CASSPGTGGYNEQFF TGCGCCAGCAGCCCCGGGACAGGGGGATACAATGAGCAGTTCTTC TRBD1 TRBJ2-1 - TRBV5-1
CASSLAAGTAGELFF TGTGCCAGCAGCTTGGCCGCGGGGACGGCCGGGGAGCTGTTTTTT - TRBJ2-2 - TRBV5-5
CAWSLGGTPYGYTF TGTGCCTGGAGCCTCGGGGGAACGCCCTATGGCTACACCTTC - TRBJ1-2 - TRBV30
CASRARGNTEAFF TGTGCCAGCAGGGCCCGAGGGAACACTGAAGCTTTCTTT - TRBJ1-1 - TRBV6-5
CASSIGQGASYEQYF TGTGCCAGCAGCATTGGACAGGGGGCCTCCTACGAGCAGTACTTC TRBD1 TRBJ2-7 - TRBV7-2
CASSKLGTGGGIYGYTF TGTGCCAGCAGCAAACTCGGGACAGGGGGGGGAATTTATGGCTACACCTTC - TRBJ1-2 - TRBV21-1
CASSGGSLTRAFF TGTGCCAGCAGCGGGGGGAGTCTAACGCGAGCTTTCTTT - TRBJ1-1 once TRBV9
CASSLVLGSEAFF TGTGCCAGCAGCTTGGTGTTGGGGTCTGAAGCTTTCTTT - TRBJ1-1 - TRBV5-6
CASSYDPSGEETQYF TGTGCCAGCAGTTACGATCCTAGCGGGGAAGAGACCCAGTACTTC TRBD2 TRBJ2-5 - TRBV6-5
CSVTGDTEAFF TGCAGTGTCACAGGGGACACTGAAGCTTTCTTT TRBD1 TRBJ1-1 - TRBV20-1